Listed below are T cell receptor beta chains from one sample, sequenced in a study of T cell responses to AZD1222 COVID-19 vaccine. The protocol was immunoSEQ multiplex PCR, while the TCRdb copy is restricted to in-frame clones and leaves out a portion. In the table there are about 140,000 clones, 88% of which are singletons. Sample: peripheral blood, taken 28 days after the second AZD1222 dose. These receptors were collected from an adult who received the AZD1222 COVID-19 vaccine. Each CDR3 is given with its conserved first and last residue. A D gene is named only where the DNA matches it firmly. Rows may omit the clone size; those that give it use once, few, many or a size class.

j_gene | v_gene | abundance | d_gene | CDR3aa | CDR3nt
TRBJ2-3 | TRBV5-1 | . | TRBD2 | CASSLGTSGDTDTQYF | TGCGCCAGCAGCTTGGGGACTAGCGGGGACACAGATACGCAGTATTTT
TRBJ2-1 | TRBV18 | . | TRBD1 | CASSRDREGEQFF | TGTGCCAGCTCACGGGACAGGGAAGGGGAGCAGTTCTTC
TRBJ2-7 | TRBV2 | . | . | CASSLTVYEQYF | TGTGCCAGCAGCCTTACAGTATACGAGCAGTACTTC
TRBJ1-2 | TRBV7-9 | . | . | CASSLAGSLNYGYTF | TGTGCCAGCAGCTTAGCGGGTTCACTCAACTATGGCTACACCTTC
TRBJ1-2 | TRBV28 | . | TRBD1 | CASSFRGNYGYTF | TGTGCCAGCAGTTTCAGGGGGAACTATGGCTACACCTTC
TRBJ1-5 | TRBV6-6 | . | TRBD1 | CASSRQGRDNQPQHF | TGTGCCAGCAGTCGACAGGGAAGGGACAATCAGCCCCAGCATTTT
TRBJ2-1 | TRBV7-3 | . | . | CASSFIIGEQFF | TGTGCCAGCAGCTTCATAATCGGTGAGCAGTTCTTC
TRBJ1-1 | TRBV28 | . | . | CASSFSAKMNTEAFF | TGTGCCAGCAGTTTTTCCGCCAAAATGAACACTGAAGCTTTCTTT
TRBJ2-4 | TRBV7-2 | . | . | CASKPGANIQYF | TGTGCCAGCAAACCGGGGGCGAACATTCAGTACTTC
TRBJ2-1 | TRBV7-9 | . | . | CASSLLGTSSYNEQFF | TGTGCCAGCAGCTTACTTGGGACAAGCTCCTACAATGAGCAGTTCTTC
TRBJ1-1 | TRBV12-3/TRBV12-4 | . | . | CASSQSVNTEAFF | TGTGCCAGCAGTCAATCAGTCAACACTGAAGCTTTCTTT
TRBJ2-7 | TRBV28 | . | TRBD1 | CASTPSKWDREWYEQYF | TGTGCCAGCACCCCCTCAAAATGGGACAGGGAGTGGTACGAGCAGTACTTC
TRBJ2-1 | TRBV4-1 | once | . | CASRLSPRGGSNEQFF | TGCGCCAGCAGACTTTCCCCCAGGGGGGGTAGCAATGAGCAGTTCTTC
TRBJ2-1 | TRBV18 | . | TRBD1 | CASSITGGASNEQFF | TGTGCCAGCTCAATAACAGGGGGCGCTTCCAATGAGCAGTTCTTC
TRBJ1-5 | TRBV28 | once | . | CASSLSGNQPQHF | TGTGCCAGCAGTTTATCTGGGAATCAGCCCCAGCATTTT
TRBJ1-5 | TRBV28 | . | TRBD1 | CASSFQGGAPSQPQHF | TGTGCCAGCAGTTTCCAGGGGGGCGCACCATCCCAGCCCCAGCATTTT
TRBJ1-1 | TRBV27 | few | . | CASSISRVGMNTEAFF | TGTGCCAGCAGTATTAGTAGGGTCGGAATGAACACTGAAGCTTTCTTT
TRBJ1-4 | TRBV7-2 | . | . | CASSLGSRSNEKLFF | TGTGCCAGCAGCTTAGGATCAAGGTCCAATGAAAAACTGTTTTTT
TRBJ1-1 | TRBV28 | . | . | CASSSSTRGRDTEAFF | TGTGCCAGCAGTTCCTCAACCAGGGGCCGGGACACTGAAGCTTTCTTT
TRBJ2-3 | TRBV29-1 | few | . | CSAYSTDTQYF | TGCAGCGCATACTCCACAGATACGCAGTATTTT
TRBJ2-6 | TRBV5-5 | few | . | CASKGWRAGANVLTF | TGTGCCAGCAAAGGTTGGAGGGCTGGGGCCAACGTCCTGACTTTC
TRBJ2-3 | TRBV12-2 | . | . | CASRLGGTTYTDTQYF | TGTGCAAGTCGCTTAGGGGGGACTACCTACACAGATACGCAGTATTTT